This section outlines one T cell receptor beta chain sequence together with its context. As yet, its antigen is unknown. An end of the junction does not agree with germline; a read error may underlie this. With 60 Vbeta and 13 Jbeta primers, the PCR was carried out. Sequencing was performed with immunoSEQ multiplex PCR; in TCRdb, only in-frame clones are kept and a portion is missing. The sample yields around 140,000 clones, roughly 80% seen once. The data were obtained in a study of cytomegalovirus exposure and HLA in healthy donors. Study findings and constraints: Later on, an analysis tied 18,000 or so TCR beta sequences to HLA alleles at 0.05 false discovery rate.

The germline V gene encodes CDR1 WNHNN and CDR2 SYGVQD (reference sequence). The CDR3 length is 14 residues. The origin of this receptor is a man in his forties or fifties in good health and CMV-seronegative. The chain links TRBV10-1 to TRBJ1-2; 8 bases agree with TRBD1. The specimen was PBMCs. The CDR3 region is CARAGTGISGGYPF. CDR3 nucleotides: TGCGCCAGGGCCGGGACAGGCATATCAGGGGGCTACCCCTTC.